This T cell receptor (beta chain) is drawn from a study of T cells in Graves' hyperthyroidism and ophthalmopathy. Germline CDR1 is SGHRS and CDR2 is YFSETQ. The J segment lost 13 bases and the V segment lost 4 bases, leaving 19 bases of the junction unmatched. The length of the CDR3 is 15 residues. Regions amplified from RNA transcripts were the TCR beta CDR3 regions. When the TCR CDR3 underwent first-round RT-PCR, the HTBI primer set was used. Each CDR3 protein gets one entry after TCRdb re-called the multiplex PCR reads with MiXCR. The sample includes hundreds of thousands of distinct CDR3 sequences, roughly 15% of them seen just once.

This sequence originates from a woman between 50 and 59 years old with Graves' ophthalmopathy. The sample was blood. The rearrangement joins TRBV5-1 to TRBJ2-5, with 7 bases identical to TRBD2. CDR3 nucleotide sequence: TGCGCCAGCAGCATTCTAGCTGGGGGAGGGCTCACACCGTACTTC. The encoded protein is CASSILAGGGLTPYF.